This T cell receptor beta chain appears in the sequencing data of a study of blood T cell repertoires in COVID-19. Clones were sequenced by immunoSEQ multiplex PCR, and TCRdb holds only the in-frame ones, with some missing. The table records approximately 180,000 clones, approximately 90% of them present only once. This CDR3 comprises 16 residues. Germline V lookup: CDR1 MNHEY, CDR2 SVGAGI. V was cut by 0 bases and J by 5 bases, with 14 bases left in between. Sequencing input: peripheral blood. The rearrangement links TRBV6-5 to TRBJ1-5; TRBD1 might be the D (5 bases). The clonotype was recovered from a man between 40 and 49 years old with active or convalescent COVID-19. CDR3 DNA sequence: TGTGCCAGCAGTTACTCGGGGCTCGCGAGCGATCAGCCCCAGCATTTT. Its translation: CASSYSGLASDQPQHF.